This TCR beta chain was documented in a study of cytomegalovirus exposure and HLA in healthy donors. V trimming: 6 bases; J trimming: 6 bases; junction bases outside the gene matches: 4. CDR1 ENHRY and CDR2 SYGVKD come from the germline V gene. CDR3 length: 13 residues. The primer mix had 60 Vbeta and 13 Jbeta primers. Libraries were prepared by immunoSEQ multiplex PCR; TCRdb keeps only in-frame clonotypes and omits some of them. Of about 190,000 clones in the sample, about 85% were seen once. The chain joins TRBV10-3 to TRBJ1-2, with 10 nucleotides matching TRBD1. The TCR comes from a boy between 2 and 10 years old in good health and CMV-seronegative. The sample consisted of PBMCs. The CDR3 reads CAISVTGGDGYTF. The CDR3 bases are TGTGCCATCAGCGTGACAGGGGGCGATGGCTACACCTTC.